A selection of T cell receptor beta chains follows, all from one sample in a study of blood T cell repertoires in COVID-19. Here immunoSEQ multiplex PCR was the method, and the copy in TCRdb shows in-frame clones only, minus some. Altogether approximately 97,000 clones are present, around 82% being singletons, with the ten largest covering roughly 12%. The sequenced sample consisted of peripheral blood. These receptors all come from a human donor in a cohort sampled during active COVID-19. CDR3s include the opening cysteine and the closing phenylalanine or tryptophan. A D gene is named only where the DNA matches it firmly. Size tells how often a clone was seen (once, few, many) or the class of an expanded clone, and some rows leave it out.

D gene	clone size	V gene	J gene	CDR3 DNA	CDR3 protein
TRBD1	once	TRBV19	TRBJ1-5	TGTGCCAGTAGGAAAACAGGGGCGAATCAGCCCCAGCATTTT	CASRKTGANQPQHF
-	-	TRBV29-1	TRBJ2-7	TGCAGCGTTGAACAGGATCGCCCCTACGAGCAGTACTTC	CSVEQDRPYEQYF
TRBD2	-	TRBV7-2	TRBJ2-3	TGTGCCAGCAGCTTCGGGACTAGATACACAGATACGCAGTATTTT	CASSFGTRYTDTQYF
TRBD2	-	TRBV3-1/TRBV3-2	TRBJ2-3	TGTGCCAGCAGCCAAGATACGCGGGAGGCCCTAGATACGCAGTATTTT	CASSQDTREALDTQYF
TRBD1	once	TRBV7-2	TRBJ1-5	TGTGCCAGCAGCTCCGGGACAGGGCCCCTCAATCAGCCCCAGCATTTT	CASSSGTGPLNQPQHF
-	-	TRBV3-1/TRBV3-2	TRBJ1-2	TGTGCCAGCAGCCTCTCGGGGCGGGGAAACTATGGCTACACCTTC	CASSLSGRGNYGYTF
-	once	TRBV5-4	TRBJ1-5	TGTGCCAGCAGCTTGCGGGGGAGCAATCAGCCCCAGCATTTT	CASSLRGSNQPQHF
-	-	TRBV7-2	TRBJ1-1	TGTGCCAGCAGCGGACAGTTCAACACTGAAGCTTTCTTT	CASSGQFNTEAFF
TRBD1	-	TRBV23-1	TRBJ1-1	TGCGCCAGCAGTCATCCTAGACAGGGGAATATAGCTTTCTTT	CASSHPRQGNIAFF
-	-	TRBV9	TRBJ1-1	TGTGCCAGCAGCGCTACAGTGAAGAACACTGAAGCTTTCTTT	CASSATVKNTEAFF
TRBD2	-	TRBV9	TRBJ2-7	TGTGCCAGCAGCCCCCGACTAGCGGGGGCCACCTACGAGCAGTACTTC	CASSPRLAGATYEQYF
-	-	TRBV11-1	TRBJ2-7	TGTGCCAGCAGCTTAATGGGGGCTAGCGGTTCCTACGAGCAGTACTTC	CASSLMGASGSYEQYF
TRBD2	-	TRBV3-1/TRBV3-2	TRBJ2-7	TGTGCCAGCAGCCAAGAACTAGCGGGCTCCTACGAGCAGTACTTC	CASSQELAGSYEQYF
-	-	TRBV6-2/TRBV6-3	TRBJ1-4	TGTGCCAGCAGTACCCGACAGGCGGCTAATGAAAAACTGTTTTTT	CASSTRQAANEKLFF
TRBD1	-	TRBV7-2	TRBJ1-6	TGTGCCAGCAGCTTACGAGGGGGCTCACCCCTCCACTTT	CASSLRGGSPLHF
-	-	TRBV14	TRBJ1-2	TGTGCCAGCAGCCCCAACCGGGTTGGCTATGGCTACACCTTC	CASSPNRVGYGYTF
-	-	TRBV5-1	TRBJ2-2	TGCGCCAGCAGCTCCCTGAGAGGGGGTCAAACCGGGGAGCTGTTTTTT	CASSSLRGGQTGELFF
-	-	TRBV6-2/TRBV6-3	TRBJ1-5	TGTGCCAGCAGTTTACCGGGACAAGGCAATCAGCCCCAGCATTTT	CASSLPGQGNQPQHF
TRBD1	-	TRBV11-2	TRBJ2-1	TGTGCCAGCAGCTTAGAGAGGGGGCTGGGGAATGAGCAGTTCTTC	CASSLERGLGNEQFF
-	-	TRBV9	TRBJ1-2	TGTGCCTCCCGGGGGGGAATCGACTATGGCTACACCTTC	CASRGGIDYGYTF
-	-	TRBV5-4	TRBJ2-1	TGTGCCAGCAGCGCCTTCGACACTGCTGGCTATGAGCAGTTCTTC	CASSAFDTAGYEQFF
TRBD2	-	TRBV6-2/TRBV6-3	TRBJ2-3	TGTGCCAGCAGTTACGGGACTAGCGGGAAGGCCCAGACGCAGTATTTT	CASSYGTSGKAQTQYF